Included here is one T cell receptor beta chain sequence, with context. J lost 8 bases, V lost 4 bases, and 7 bases had no gene match. Germline V gives CDR1 LGHDT, CDR2 YNNKEL (reference sequence). The CDR3 extends over 13 amino acids. The protocol was immunoSEQ multiplex PCR, while the TCRdb copy is restricted to in-frame clones and leaves out a portion. Here the sample spans some 270,000 clones, about 80% being singletons. This record comes from a study of blood T cell repertoires in COVID-19. Overall study: Spain, Italy and the United States supplied samples that represented acute and convalescent COVID-19. Sources were T cells, B-cell-depleted T cells, or PBMCs; the material itself was cDNA or gDNA.

What was sequenced was PBMCs or T cells enriched from blood (not recorded which). The chain has TRBV3-1 (or the pseudogene TRBV3-2) and TRBJ1-2, with 7 bases lining up with TRBD1. This clonotype was sampled from a man aged 45-65 years who had recovered from COVID-19. CDR3 in DNA: TGTGCCAGCAGCCTTGACAGGGTGGGCGGCTACACCTTC. Protein sequence: CASSLDRVGGYTF.